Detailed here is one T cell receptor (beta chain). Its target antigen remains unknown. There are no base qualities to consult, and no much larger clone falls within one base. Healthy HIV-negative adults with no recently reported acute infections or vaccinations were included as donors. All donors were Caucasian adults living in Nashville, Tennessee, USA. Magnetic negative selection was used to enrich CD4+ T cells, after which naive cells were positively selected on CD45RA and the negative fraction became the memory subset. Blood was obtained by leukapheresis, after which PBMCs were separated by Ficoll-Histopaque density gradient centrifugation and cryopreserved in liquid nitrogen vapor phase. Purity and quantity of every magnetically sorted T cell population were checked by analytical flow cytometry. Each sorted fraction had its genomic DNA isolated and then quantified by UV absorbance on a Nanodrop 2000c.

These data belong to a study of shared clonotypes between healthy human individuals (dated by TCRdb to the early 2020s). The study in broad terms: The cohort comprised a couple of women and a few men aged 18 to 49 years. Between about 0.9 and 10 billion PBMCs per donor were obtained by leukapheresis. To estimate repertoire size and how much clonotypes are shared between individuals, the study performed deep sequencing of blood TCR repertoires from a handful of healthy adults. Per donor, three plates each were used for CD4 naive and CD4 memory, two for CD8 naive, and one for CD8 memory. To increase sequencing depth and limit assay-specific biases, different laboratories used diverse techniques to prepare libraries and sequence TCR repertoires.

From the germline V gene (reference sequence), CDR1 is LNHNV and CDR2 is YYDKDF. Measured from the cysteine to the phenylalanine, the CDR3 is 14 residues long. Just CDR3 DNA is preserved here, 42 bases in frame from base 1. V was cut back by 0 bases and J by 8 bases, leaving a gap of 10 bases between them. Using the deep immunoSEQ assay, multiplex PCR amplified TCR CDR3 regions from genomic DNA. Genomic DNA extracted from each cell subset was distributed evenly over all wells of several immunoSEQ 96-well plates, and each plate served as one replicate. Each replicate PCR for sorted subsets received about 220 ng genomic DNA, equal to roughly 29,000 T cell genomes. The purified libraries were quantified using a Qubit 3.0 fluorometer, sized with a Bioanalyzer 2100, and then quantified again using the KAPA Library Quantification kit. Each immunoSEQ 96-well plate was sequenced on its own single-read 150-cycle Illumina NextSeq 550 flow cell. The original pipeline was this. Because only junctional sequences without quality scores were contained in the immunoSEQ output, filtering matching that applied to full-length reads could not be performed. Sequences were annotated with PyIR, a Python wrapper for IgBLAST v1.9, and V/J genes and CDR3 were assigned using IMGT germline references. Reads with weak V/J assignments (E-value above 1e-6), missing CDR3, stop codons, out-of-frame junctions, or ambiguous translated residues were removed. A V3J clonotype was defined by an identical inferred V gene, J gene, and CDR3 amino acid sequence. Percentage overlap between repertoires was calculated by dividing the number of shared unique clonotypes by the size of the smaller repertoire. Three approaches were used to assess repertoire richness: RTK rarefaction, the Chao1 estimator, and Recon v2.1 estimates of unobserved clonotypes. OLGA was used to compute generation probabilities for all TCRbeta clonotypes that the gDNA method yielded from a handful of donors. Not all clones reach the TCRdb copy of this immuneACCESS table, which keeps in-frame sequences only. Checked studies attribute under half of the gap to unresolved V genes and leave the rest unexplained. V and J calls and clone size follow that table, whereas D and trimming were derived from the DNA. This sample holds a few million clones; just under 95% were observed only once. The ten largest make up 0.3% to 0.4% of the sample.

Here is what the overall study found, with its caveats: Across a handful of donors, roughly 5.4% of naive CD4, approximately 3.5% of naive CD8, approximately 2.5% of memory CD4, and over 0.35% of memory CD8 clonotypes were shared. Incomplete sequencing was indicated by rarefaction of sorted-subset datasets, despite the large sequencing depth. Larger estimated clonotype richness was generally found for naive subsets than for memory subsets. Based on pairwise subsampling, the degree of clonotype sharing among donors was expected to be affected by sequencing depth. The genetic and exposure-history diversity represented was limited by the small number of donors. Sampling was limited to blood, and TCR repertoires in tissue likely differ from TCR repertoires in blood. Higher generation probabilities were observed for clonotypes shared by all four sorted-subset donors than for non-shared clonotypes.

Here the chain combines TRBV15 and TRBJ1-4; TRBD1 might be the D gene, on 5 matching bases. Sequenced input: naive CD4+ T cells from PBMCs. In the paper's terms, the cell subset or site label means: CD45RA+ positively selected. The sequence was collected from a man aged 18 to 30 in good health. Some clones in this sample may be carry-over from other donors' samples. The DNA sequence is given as TGTGCCACCAGCAGAGATGGCAGGGTAGAAAAACTGTTTTTT. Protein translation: CATSRDGRVEKLFF.